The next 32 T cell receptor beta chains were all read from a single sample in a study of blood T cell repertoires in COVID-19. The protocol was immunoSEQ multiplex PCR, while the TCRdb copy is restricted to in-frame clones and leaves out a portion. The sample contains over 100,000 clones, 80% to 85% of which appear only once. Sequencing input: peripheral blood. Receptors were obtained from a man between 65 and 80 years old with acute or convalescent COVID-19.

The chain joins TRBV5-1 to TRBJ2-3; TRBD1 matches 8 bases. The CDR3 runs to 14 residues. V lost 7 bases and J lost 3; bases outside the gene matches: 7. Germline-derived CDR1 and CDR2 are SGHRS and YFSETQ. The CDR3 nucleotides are TGCGCCAGCCACCCAGGGGGCAGGACAGATACGCAGTATTTT. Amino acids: CASHPGGRTDTQYF.

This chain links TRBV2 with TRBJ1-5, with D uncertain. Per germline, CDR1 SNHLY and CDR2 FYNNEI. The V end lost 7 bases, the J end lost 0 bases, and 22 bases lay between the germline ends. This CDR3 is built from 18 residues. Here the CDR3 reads CASKWRSGRYYSNQPQHF. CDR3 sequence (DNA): TGTGCCAGCAAGTGGAGATCGGGTCGGTATTATAGCAATCAGCCCCAGCATTTT. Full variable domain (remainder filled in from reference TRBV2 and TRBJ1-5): EPEVTQTPSHQVTQMGQEVILRCVPISNHLYFYWYRQILGQKVEFLVSFYNNEISEKSEIFDDQFSVERPDGSNFTLKIRSTKLEDSAMYFCASKWRSGRYYSNQPQHFGDGTRLSIL.

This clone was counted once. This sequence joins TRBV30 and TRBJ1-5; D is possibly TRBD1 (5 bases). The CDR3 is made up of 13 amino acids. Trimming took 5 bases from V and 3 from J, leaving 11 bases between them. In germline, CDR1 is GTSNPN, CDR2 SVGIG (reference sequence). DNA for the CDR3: TGTGCCTGGGCGGACACGGTCAATCAGCCCCAGCATTTT. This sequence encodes CAWADTVNQPQHF.

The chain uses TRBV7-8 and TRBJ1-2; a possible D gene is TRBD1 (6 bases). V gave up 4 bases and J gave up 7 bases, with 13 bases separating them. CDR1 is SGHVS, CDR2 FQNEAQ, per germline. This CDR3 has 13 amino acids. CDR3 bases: TGTGCCAGCAGCTCAAACAGGGAGCGTGGCTACACCTTC. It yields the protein CASSSNRERGYTF. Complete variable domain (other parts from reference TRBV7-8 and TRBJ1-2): GAGVSQSPRYKVAKRGQDVALRCDPISGHVSLFWYQQALGQGPEFLTYFQNEAQLDKSGLPSDRFFAERPEGSVSTLKIQRTQQEDSAVYLCASSSNRERGYTFGSGTRLTVV.

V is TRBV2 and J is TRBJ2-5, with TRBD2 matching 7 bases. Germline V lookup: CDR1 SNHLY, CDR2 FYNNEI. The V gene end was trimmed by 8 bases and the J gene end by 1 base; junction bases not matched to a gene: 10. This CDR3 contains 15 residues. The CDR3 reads CASRSGTSPQETQYF. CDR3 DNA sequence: TGTGCCAGCCGGAGCGGGACCAGCCCCCAAGAGACCCAGTACTTC.

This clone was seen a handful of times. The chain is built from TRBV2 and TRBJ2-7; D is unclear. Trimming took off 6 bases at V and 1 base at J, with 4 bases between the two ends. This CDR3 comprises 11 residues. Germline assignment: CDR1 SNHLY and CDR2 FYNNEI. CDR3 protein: CASRLSYEQYF. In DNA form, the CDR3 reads TGTGCCAGCAGACTTTCCTACGAGCAGTACTTC.

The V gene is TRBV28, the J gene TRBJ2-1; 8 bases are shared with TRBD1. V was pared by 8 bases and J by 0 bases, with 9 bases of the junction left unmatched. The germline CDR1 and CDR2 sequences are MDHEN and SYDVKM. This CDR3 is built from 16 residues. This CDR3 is CASYTPTGGSYNEQFF. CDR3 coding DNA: TGTGCCAGCTATACTCCAACAGGGGGCTCCTACAATGAGCAGTTCTTC.

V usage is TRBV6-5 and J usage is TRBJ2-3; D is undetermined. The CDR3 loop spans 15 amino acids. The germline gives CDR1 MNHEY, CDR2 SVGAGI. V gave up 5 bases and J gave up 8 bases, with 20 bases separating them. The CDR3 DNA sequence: TGTGCCAGCAGTCAGATGGCAGAGGTGGTGGGTACGCAGTATTTT. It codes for CASSQMAEVVGTQYF.

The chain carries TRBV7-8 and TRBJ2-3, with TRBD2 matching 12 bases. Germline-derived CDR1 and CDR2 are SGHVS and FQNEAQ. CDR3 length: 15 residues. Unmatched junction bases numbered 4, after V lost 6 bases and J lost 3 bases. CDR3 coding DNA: TGTGCCAGCAGTTTGGGGACTAGCGGGACAGATACGCAGTATTTT. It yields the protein CASSLGTSGTDTQYF.

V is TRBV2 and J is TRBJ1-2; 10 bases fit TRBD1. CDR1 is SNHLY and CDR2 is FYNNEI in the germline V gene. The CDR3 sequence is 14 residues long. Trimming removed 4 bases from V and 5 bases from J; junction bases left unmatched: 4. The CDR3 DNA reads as TGTGCCAGCAGTGGGGACAGGGGCGGATATGGCTACACCTTC. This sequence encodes CASSGDRGGYGYTF. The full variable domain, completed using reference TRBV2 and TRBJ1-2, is EPEVTQTPSHQVTQMGQEVILRCVPISNHLYFYWYRQILGQKVEFLVSFYNNEISEKSEIFDDQFSVERPDGSNFTLKIRSTKLEDSAMYFCASSGDRGGYGYTFGSGTRLTVV.

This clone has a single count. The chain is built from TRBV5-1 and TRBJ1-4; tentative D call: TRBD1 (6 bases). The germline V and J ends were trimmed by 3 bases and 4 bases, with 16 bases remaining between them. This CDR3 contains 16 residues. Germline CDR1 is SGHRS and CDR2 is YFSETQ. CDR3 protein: CASSSNPTGLNEKLFF. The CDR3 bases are TGCGCCAGCAGCTCGAACCCGACAGGCCTTAATGAAAAACTGTTTTTT.

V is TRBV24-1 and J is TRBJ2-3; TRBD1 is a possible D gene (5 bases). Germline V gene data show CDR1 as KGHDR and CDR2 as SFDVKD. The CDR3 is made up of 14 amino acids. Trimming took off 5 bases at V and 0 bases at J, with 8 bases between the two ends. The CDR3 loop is CATSGRGSTDTQYF. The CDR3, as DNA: TGTGCCACCAGTGGAAGGGGAAGCACAGATACGCAGTATTTT.

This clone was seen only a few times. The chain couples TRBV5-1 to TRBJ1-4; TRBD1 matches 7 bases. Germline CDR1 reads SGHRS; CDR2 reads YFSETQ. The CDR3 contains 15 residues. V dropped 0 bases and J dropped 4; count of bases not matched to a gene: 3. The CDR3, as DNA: TGCGCCAGCAGCTTGGGGACAGGTTATAATGAAAAACTGTTTTTT. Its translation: CASSLGTGYNEKLFF.

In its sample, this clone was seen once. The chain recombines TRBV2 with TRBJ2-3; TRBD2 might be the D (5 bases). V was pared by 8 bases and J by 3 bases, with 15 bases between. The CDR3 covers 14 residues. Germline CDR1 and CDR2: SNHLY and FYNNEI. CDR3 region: CASGLNGKTDTQYF. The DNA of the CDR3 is TGTGCCAGCGGACTGAACGGAAAAACAGATACGCAGTATTTT.

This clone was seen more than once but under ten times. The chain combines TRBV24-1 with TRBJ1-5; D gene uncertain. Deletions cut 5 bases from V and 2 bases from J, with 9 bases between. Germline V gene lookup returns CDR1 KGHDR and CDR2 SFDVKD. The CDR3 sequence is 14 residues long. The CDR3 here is CATSGGLGNQPQHF. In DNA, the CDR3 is TGTGCCACCAGTGGAGGGCTGGGCAATCAGCCCCAGCATTTT.

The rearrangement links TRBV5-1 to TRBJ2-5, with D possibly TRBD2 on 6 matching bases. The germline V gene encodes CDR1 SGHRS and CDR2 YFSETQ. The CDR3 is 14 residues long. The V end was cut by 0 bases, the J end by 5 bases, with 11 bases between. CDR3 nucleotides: TGCGCCAGCAGCTTGGTTGCGGGAAAGGAGACCCAGTACTTC. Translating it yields CASSLVAGKETQYF.

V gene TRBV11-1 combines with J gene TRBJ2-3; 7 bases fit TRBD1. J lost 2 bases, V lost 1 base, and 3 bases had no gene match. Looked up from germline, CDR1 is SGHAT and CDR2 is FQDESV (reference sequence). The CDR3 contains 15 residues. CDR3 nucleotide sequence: TGTGCCAGCAGCTTAGGACAGGGACACACAGATACGCAGTATTTT. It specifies CASSLGQGHTDTQYF.

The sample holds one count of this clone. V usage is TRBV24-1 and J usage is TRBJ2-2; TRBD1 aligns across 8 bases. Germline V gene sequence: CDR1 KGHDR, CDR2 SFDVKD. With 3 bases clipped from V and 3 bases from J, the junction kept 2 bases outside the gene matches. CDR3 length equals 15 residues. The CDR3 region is CATSDDRGDTGELFF. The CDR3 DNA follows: TGTGCCACCAGTGATGACAGGGGTGACACCGGGGAGCTGTTTTTT.

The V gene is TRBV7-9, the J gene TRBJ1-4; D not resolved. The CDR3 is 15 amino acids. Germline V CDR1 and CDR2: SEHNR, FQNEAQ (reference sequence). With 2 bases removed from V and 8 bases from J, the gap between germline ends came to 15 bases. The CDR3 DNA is TGTGCCAGCAGCTTATACAACGGGGTCGGGGAAAAACTGTTTTTT. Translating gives CASSLYNGVGEKLFF.

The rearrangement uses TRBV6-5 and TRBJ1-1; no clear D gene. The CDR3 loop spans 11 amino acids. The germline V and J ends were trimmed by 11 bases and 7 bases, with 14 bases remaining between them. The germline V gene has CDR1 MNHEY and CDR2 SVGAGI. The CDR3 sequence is CAGLTDHEAFF. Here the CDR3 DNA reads TGTGCCGGACTCACGGATCATGAAGCTTTCTTT.

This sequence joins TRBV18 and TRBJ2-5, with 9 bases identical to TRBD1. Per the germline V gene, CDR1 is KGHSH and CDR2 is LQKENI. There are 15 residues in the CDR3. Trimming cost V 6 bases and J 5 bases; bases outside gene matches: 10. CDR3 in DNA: TGTGCCAGCTCGGGAAATTTAGGACAGGGGGAGACCCAGTACTTC. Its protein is CASSGNLGQGETQYF.

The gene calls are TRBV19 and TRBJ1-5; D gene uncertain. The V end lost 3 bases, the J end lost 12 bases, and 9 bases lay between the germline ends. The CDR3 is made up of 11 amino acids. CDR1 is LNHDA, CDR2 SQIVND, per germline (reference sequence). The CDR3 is CASSIAGDQHF. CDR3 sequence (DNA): TGTGCCAGTAGTATCGCCGGGGACCAGCATTTT.

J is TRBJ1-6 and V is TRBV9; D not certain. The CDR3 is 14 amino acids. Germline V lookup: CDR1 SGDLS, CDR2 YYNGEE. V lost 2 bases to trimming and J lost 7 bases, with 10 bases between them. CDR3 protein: CASSVGVSNSPLHF. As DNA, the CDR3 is TGTGCCAGCAGCGTCGGGGTTTCAAATTCACCCCTCCACTTT. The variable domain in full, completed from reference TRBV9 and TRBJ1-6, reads DSGVTQTPKHLITATGQRVTLRCSPRSGDLSVYWYQQSLDQGLQFLIQYYNGEERAKGNILERFSAQQFPDLHSELNLSSLELGDSALYFCASSVGVSNSPLHFGNGTRLTVT.

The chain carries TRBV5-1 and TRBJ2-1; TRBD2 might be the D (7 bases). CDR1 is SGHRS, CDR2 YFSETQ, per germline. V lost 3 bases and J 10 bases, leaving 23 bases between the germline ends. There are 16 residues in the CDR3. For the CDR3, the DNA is TGCGCCAGCAGCTCTGGGGGCAGTCGACTAGCCGGCGAGCAGTTCTTC. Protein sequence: CASSSGGSRLAGEQFF.

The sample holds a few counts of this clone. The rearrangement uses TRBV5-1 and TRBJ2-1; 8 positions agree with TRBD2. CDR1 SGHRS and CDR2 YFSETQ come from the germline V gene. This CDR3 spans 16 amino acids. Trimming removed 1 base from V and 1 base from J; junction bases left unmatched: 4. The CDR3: CASSLSSGRSYNEQFF. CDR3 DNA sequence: TGCGCCAGCAGCTTGTCTAGCGGGCGGTCCTACAATGAGCAGTTCTTC.

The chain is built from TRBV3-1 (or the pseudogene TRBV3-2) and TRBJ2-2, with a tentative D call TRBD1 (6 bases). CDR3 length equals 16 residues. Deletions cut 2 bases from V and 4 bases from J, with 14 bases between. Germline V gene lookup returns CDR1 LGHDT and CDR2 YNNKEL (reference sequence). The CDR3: CASSQYAIGGTGELFF. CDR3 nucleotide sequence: TGTGCCAGCAGCCAATATGCGATAGGGGGCACCGGGGAGCTGTTTTTT.

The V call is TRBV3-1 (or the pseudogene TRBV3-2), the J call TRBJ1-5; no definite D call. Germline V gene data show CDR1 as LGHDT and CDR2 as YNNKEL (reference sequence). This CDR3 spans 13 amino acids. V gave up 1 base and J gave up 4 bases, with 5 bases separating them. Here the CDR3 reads CASSQGQNQPQHF. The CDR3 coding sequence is TGTGCCAGCAGCCAAGGGCAAAATCAGCCCCAGCATTTT.

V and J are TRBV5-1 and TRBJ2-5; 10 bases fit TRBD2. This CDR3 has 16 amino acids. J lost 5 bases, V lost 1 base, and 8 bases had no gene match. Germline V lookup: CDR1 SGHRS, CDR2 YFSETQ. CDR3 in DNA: TGCGCCAGCAGCTTGCAACCCAGCGGGGGGGGTGAGACCCAGTACTTC. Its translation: CASSLQPSGGGETQYF.

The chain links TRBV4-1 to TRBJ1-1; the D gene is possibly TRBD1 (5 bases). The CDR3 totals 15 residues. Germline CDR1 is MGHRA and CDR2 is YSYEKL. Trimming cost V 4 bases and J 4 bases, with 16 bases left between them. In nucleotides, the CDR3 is TGCGCCAGCAGCCCAGGGTGGCGGGGTGGCACTGAAGCTTTCTTT. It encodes CASSPGWRGGTEAFF.

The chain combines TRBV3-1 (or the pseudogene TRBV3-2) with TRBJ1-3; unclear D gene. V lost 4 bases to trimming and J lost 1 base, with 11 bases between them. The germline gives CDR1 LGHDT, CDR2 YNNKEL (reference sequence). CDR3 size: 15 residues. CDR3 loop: CASSREDASGNTIYF. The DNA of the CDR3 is TGTGCCAGCAGCCGTGAGGATGCATCTGGAAACACCATATATTTT.

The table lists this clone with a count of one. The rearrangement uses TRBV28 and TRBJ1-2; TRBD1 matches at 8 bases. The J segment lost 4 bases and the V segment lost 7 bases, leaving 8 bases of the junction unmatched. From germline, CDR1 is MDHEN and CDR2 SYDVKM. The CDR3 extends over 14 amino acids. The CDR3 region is CASTIRTGTYGYTF. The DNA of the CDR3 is TGTGCCAGCACTATCAGGACAGGGACCTATGGCTACACCTTC.

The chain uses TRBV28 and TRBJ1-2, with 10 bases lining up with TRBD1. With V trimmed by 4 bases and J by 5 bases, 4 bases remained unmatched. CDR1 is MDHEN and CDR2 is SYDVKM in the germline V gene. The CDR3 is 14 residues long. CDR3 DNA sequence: TGTGCCAGCAGTTCTCCGGGACAGGGGTATGGCTACACCTTC. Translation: CASSSPGQGYGYTF.